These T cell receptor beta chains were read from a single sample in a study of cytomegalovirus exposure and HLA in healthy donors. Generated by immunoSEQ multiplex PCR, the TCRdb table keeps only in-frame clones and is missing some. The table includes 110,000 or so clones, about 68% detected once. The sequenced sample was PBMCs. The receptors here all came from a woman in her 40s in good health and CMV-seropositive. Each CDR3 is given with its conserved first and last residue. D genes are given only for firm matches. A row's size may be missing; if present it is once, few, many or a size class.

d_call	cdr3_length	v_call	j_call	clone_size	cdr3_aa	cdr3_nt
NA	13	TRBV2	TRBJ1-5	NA	CASSYQANQPQHF	TGTGCCAGCAGTTATCAGGCTAATCAGCCCCAGCATTTT
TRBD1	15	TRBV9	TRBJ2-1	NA	CASSPRDRVYNEQFF	TGTGCCAGCAGCCCCCGGGACAGGGTTTACAATGAGCAGTTCTTC
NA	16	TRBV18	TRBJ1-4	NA	CASSPISVGANEKLFF	TGTGCCAGCTCACCAATATCAGTCGGGGCTAATGAAAAACTGTTTTTT
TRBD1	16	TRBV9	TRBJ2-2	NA	CASSGRDRGPPGELFF	TGTGCCAGCAGCGGCCGGGACAGGGGGCCCCCCGGGGAGCTGTTTTTT
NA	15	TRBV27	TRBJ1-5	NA	CASRPGDYSNQPQHF	TGTGCCAGCAGGCCAGGCGATTATAGCAATCAGCCCCAGCATTTT
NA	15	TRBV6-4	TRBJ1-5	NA	CASSEQAVGNQPQHF	TGTGCCAGCAGTGAACAGGCAGTGGGCAATCAGCCCCAGCATTTT
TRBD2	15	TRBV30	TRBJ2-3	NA	CAWRGLAGGTDTQYF	TGTGCCTGGAGGGGACTAGCGGGGGGAACAGATACGCAGTATTTT
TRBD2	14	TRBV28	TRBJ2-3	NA	CASRQAGTTDTQYF	TGTGCCAGCAGACAAGCGGGAACGACAGATACGCAGTATTTT
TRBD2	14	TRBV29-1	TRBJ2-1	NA	CSVGLAGPSNEQFF	TGCAGCGTTGGTCTAGCGGGACCTTCGAATGAGCAGTTCTTC
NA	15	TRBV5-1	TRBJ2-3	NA	CASSLLEATRDTQYF	TGCGCCAGCAGCCTGCTGGAGGCCACCCGGGATACGCAGTATTTT
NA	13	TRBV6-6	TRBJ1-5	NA	CASSEGVHQPQHF	TGTGCCAGCAGTGAGGGAGTCCATCAGCCCCAGCATTTT
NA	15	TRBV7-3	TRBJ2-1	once	CASSAGYRSYNEQFF	TGTGCCAGCAGCGCGGGCTACCGCTCCTACAATGAGCAGTTCTTC
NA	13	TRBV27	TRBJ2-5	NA	CASSPGHESTQYF	TGTGCCAGCAGCCCGGGACATGAATCGACCCAGTACTTC
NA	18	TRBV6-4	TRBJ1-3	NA	CASSDARGQPFSGNTIYF	TGTGCCAGCAGTGACGCCAGGGGCCAACCTTTCTCTGGAAACACCATATATTTT
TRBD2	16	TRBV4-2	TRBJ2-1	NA	CASSQGLAGADNEQFF	TGTGCCAGCAGCCAGGGACTAGCGGGGGCCGACAATGAGCAGTTCTTC
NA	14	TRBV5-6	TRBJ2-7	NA	CASSLERGSFEQYF	TGTGCCAGCAGCTTGGAGAGGGGGTCGTTTGAGCAGTACTTC
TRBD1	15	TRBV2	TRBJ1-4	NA	CASSRQGAANEKLFF	TGTGCCAGCAGCCGACAGGGGGCAGCTAATGAAAAACTGTTTTTT
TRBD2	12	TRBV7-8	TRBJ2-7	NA	CAAGGGPHEQYF	TGTGCCGCGGGGGGAGGGCCCCACGAGCAGTACTTC
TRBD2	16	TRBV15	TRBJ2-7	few	CATSKPLGLGEYEQYF	TGTGCCACCAGCAAGCCCTTGGGACTAGGAGAGTACGAGCAGTACTTC
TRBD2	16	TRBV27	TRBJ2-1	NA	CASRALAGMAYNEQFF	TGTGCCAGCCGAGCGTTAGCGGGAATGGCCTACAATGAGCAGTTCTTC
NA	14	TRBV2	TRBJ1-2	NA	CASSEAQLIYGYTF	TGTGCCAGCAGTGAAGCGCAACTGATCTATGGCTACACCTTC
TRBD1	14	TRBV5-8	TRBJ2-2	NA	CASSQGQGFGELFF	TGTGCCAGCAGCCAGGGACAGGGATTCGGGGAGCTGTTTTTT
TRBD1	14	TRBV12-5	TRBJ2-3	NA	CASGIQGATDTQYF	TGTGCTAGTGGCATACAGGGGGCAACAGATACGCAGTATTTT
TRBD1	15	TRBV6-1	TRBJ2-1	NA	CASRRGQGANNEQFF	TGTGCCAGCAGGAGGGGACAGGGGGCGAACAATGAGCAGTTCTTC
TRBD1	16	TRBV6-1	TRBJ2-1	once	CASSDLGQGRWNEQFF	TGTGCCAGCAGTGACCTCGGACAGGGGAGGTGGAATGAGCAGTTCTTC
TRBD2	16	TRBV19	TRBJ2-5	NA	CASSPRGSGGKETQYF	TGTGCCAGTAGTCCCCGGGGTAGCGGGGGTAAAGAGACCCAGTACTTC
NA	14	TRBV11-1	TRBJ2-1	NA	CASSLWGVYNEQFF	TGTGCCAGCAGTCTCTGGGGGGTCTACAATGAGCAGTTCTTC
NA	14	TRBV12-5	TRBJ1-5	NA	CAGYYRAGNQPQHF	TGTGCTGGATACTACAGGGCTGGTAATCAGCCCCAGCATTTT
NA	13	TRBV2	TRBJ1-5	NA	CASSGDIYQPQHF	TGTGCCAGCAGTGGGGACATATATCAGCCCCAGCATTTT
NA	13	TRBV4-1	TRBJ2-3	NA	CASSQGGRDTQYF	TGCGCCAGCAGCCAAGGAGGGAGGGATACGCAGTATTTT
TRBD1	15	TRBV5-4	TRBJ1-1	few	CASSLWTGVTTEAFF	TGTGCCAGCAGCCTCTGGACAGGGGTCACGACTGAAGCTTTCTTT
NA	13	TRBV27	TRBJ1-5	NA	CATAGRSNQPQHF	TGTGCCACCGCCGGCAGGAGCAATCAGCCCCAGCATTTT
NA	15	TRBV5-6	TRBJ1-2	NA	CASSLFQGGDYGYTF	TGTGCCAGCAGCTTGTTTCAGGGCGGGGACTATGGCTACACCTTC
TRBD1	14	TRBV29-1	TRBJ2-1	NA	CSVDGQGARNEQFF	TGCAGCGTTGATGGACAGGGGGCGCGGAATGAGCAGTTCTTC
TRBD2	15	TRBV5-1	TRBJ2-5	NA	CASSLASGVGETQYF	TGCGCCAGCAGCTTGGCTAGCGGGGTTGGAGAGACCCAGTACTTC
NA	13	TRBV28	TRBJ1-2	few	CASREPPGNRYTF	TGTGCCAGCAGAGAACCGCCAGGCAATCGCTACACCTTC
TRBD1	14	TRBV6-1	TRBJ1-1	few	CASTGGGYVTEAFF	TGTGCCAGCACAGGGGGCGGTTATGTGACTGAAGCTTTCTTT
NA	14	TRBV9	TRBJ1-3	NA	CASSATGLGNTIYF	TGTGCCAGCAGCGCCACAGGGCTTGGAAACACCATATATTTT
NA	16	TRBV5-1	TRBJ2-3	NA	CASKGPRGAGTDTQYF	TGCGCCAGCAAGGGCCCCCGGGGGGCTGGTACAGATACGCAGTATTTT
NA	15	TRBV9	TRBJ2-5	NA	CASSVGRGLQETQYF	TGTGCCAGCAGCGTAGGGCGGGGGCTCCAAGAGACCCAGTACTTC
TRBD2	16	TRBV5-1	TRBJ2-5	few	CASSTRLAGGRETQYF	TGCGCCAGCAGCACCCGACTAGCGGGAGGTCGGGAGACCCAGTACTTC
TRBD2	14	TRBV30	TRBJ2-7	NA	CAWRSGGRVNEQYF	TGTGCCTGGAGGTCGGGCGGGAGAGTGAACGAGCAGTACTTC
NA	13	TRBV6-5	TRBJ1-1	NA	CASSRTWDTEAFF	TGTGCCAGCAGTCGGACTTGGGACACTGAAGCTTTCTTT
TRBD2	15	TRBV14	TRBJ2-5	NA	CASSQWTSGSETQYF	TGTGCCAGCAGCCAATGGACTAGCGGGAGCGAGACCCAGTACTTC